This T cell receptor beta chain is from a study of blood T cell repertoires in COVID-19. Background on the study: T cells, B-cell-depleted T cells, or PBMCs supplied cDNA or gDNA.

Clones were sequenced by immunoSEQ multiplex PCR, and TCRdb holds only the in-frame ones, with some missing. This table holds 190,000 or so clones, about 87% found once. V was pared by 6 bases and J by 4 bases, with 8 bases of the junction left unmatched. The CDR3 totals 16 residues. The germline gives CDR1 MNHEY, CDR2 SMNVEV (reference sequence). Source material: peripheral blood. The receptor comes from a woman under 30 who had recovered from COVID-19. This rearrangement joins TRBV27 to TRBJ2-3, with 12 nucleotides matching TRBD2. The CDR3 DNA reads TGTGCCAGCAGCCTGACTAGCGGGAGAGGGCCAGATACGCAGTATTTT. As protein: CASSLTSGRGPDTQYF.